This T cell receptor beta chain stems from a study of shared clonotypes between healthy human individuals. Whole-study context: Plates per donor: three CD4 naive, three CD4 memory, two CD8 naive, one CD8 memory.

Original analysis: ImmunoSEQ output held junction-only sequences without quality scores, so filtering differed. The table came from immunoSEQ multiplex PCR; TCRdb's copy has only in-frame clones and leaves some out. V, J and clone size are those of that table, while D and trimming were read from the DNA. The profile covers about 1 million clones, with roughly 80% appearing a single time and approximately 1.5% taken by the ten largest. This clone appeared a few times. Every donor, a Caucasian adult, lived in Nashville, Tennessee. What was sequenced was memory CD4+ T cells sorted from blood. Documented subset: CD45RA-negative fraction. The sequence was collected from a man aged 18 to 29 in good health.

This CDR3 is CASSPPRVGLDYEQYF. The CDR3 nucleotides are TGTGCCAGCTCACCTCCGCGGGTCGGACTAGACTACGAGCAGTACTTC. The rearrangement joins TRBV18 to TRBJ2-7; 7 nucleotides agree with TRBD2. This CDR3 is built from 16 residues. The trim removed 3 bases at V and 3 bases at J, leaving 11 bases unmatched. Germline V gene lookup returns CDR1 KGHSH and CDR2 LQKENI.